A single count supports the clone carrying this T cell receptor (beta chain). What it binds is unknown. Germline trimming cut 3 bases from V and 0 bases from J; bases unmatched to any gene: 1. The CDR3 consists of 14 residues. CDR1 and CDR2 from the germline V gene are SGDLS and YYNGEE. The sample is drawn from a study of T cell responses to AZD1222 COVID-19 vaccine. Sequencing was performed with immunoSEQ multiplex PCR; in TCRdb, only in-frame clones are kept and a portion is missing. The sample records approximately 200,000 clones, about 87% being singletons. Broader study findings: The sample set comprised mostly white British donors with more females, and clonal diversity was possibly underestimated. CD4 TCRs associated with vaccination spanned spike, dominating at 160-218 and 743-854.

The V and J genes are TRBV9 and TRBJ2-7; 9 bases align to TRBD2. This sequence was found in an adult in good health. The sample in question was peripheral blood, obtained on day 0 of MenACWY control vaccination. CDR3 amino acids: CASSGTSDSYEQYF. DNA for the CDR3: TGTGCCAGCAGCGGGACTAGCGACTCCTACGAGCAGTACTTC.